The present T cell receptor beta chain was sequenced within a study of CD8 T cells in ankylosing spondylitis. General observations from the study: Significant enrichment of disease-linked clones was reportedly seen in matched ankylosing spondylitis synovial fluid. Among TCR beta sequences, a motif of roughly 8 highly homologous variants appeared characteristic of ankylosing spondylitis blood. Some of these motif variants have turned up before, in reports on reactive arthritis synovial fluid and blood.

This clonotype occurred a few times. What it binds is not known. 5'-RACE, quantitative and with molecular barcodes, yielded the TCR beta libraries. TCRdb independently ran MiXCR on the 5' RACE reads; one entry per CDR3 protein. The sample includes roughly 150,000 distinct CDR3 sequences, around a third seen only once; the top ten take 6%. After removal of 4 bases from V and 7 bases from J, the junction contained 8 bases not matched to a gene. This CDR3 is 15 amino acids long. Germline assignment: CDR1 MGHRA and CDR2 YSYEKL. This chain links TRBV4-1 with TRBJ2-7, with 12 bases lining up with TRBD1. This sequence originates from a male donor with ankylosing spondylitis. The sequencing sample was made of synovial fluid, either unsorted or a sorted T cell fraction (not recorded which). The CDR3 region is CASSRVGQGAGEQYF. The CDR3, as DNA: TGCGCCAGCAGCCGAGTGGGACAGGGGGCTGGTGAGCAGTACTTC.